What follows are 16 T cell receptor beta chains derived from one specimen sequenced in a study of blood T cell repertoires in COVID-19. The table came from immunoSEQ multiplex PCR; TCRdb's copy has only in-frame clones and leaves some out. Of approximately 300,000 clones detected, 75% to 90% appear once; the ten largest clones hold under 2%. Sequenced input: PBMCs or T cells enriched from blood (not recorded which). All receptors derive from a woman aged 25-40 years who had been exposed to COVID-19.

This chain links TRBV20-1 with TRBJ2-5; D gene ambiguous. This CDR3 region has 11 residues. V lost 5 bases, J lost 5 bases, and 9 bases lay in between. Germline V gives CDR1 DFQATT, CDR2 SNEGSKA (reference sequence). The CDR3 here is CSAQTVETQYF. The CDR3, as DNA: TGCAGTGCTCAAACGGTGGAGACCCAGTACTTC.

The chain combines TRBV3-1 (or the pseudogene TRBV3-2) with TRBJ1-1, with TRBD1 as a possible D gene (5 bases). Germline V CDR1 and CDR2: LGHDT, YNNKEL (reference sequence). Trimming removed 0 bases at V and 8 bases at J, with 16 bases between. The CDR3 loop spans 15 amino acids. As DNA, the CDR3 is TGTGCCAGCAGCCAAGATATCAGGATCAGGGAAGAAGCTTTCTTT. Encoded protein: CASSQDIRIREEAFF.

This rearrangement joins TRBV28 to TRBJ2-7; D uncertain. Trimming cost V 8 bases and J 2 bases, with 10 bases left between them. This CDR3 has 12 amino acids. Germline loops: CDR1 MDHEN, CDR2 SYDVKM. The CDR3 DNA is TGTGCCAGCGTTGGGCCTGCCTACGAGCAGTACTTC. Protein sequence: CASVGPAYEQYF.

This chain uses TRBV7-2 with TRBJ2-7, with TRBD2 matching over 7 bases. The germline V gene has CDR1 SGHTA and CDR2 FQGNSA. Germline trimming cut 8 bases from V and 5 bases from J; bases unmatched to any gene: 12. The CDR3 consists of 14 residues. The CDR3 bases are TGTGCCAGCGAGAGGGAGGGGAATCATCACGAGCAGTACTTC. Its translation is CASEREGNHHEQYF.

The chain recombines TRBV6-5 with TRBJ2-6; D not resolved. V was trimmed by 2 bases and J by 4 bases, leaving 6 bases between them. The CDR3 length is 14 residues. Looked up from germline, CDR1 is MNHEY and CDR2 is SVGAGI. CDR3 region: CASSYTGGANVLTF. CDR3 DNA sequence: TGTGCCAGCAGTTACACCGGGGGGGCCAACGTCCTGACTTTC.

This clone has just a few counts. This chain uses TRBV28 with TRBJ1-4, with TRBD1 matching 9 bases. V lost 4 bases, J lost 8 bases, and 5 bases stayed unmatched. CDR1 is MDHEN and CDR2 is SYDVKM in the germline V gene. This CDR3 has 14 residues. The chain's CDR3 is CASSSRTGEEKLFF. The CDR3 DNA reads TGTGCCAGCAGTTCCCGGACAGGGGAGGAAAAACTGTTTTTT. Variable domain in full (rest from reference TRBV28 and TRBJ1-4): DVKVTQSSRYLVKRTGEKVFLECVQDMDHENMFWYRQDPGLGLRLIYFSYDVKMKEKGDIPEGYSVSREKKERFSLILESASTNQTSMYLCASSSRTGEEKLFFGSGTQLSVL.

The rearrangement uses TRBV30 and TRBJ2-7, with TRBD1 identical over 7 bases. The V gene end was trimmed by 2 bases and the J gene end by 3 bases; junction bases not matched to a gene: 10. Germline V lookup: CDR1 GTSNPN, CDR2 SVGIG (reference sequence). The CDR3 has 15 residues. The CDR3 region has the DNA TGTGCCTGGAGTCCGACAGGGTCCATTTTCTACGAGCAGTACTTC. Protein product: CAWSPTGSIFYEQYF.

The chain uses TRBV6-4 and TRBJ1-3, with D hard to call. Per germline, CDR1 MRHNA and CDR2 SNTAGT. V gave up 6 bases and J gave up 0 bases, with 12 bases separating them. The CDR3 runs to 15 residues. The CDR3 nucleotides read TGTGCCAGCAGAAGCAACGAGGACTCTGGAAACACCATATATTTT. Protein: CASRSNEDSGNTIYF.

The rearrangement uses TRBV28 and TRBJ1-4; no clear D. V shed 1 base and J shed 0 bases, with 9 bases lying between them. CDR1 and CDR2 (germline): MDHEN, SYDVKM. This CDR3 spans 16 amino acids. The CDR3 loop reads CASSLYAGATNEKLFF. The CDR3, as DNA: TGTGCCAGCAGTTTATACGCAGGTGCAACTAATGAAAAACTGTTTTTT.

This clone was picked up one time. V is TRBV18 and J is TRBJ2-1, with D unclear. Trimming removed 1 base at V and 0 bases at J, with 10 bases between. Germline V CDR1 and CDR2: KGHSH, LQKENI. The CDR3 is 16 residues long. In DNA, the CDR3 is TGTGCCAGCTCACCACTGGAGCATACCTCCTACAATGAGCAGTTCTTC. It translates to CASSPLEHTSYNEQFF.

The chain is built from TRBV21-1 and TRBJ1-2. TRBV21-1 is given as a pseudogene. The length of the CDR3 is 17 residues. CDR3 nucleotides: TGTGCCAGCAGCAAAGCTTCCCAGGAGGATATCGTGATTGGCTACACCTTC. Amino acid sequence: CASSKASQEDIVIGYTF.

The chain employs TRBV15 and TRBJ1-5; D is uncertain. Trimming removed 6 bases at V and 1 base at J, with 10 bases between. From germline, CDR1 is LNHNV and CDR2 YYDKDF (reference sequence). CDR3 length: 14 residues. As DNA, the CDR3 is TGTGCCACCAGTGTGCGGTTCAGCAATCAGCCCCAGCATTTT. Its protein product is CATSVRFSNQPQHF.

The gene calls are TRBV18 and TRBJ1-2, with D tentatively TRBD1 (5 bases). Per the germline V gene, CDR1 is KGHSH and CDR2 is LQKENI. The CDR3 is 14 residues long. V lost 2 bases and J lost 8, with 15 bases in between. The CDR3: CASSPAQGVSGYTF. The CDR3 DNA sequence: TGTGCCAGCTCACCAGCCCAGGGCGTCTCAGGCTACACCTTC.

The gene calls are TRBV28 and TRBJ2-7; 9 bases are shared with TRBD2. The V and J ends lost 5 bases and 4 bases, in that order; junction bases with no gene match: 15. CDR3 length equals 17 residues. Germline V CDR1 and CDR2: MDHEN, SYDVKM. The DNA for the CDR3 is TGTGCCAGCAGTAAGCGAGTTCGGGGACTAGCCGAATACGAGCAGTACTTC. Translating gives CASSKRVRGLAEYEQYF.

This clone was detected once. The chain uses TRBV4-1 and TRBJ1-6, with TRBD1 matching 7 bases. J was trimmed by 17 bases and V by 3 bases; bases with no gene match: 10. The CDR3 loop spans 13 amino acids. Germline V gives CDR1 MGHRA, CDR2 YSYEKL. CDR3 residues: CASSQDIDRAIHF. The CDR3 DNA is TGCGCCAGCAGCCAGGACATCGACAGGGCTATCCACTTT.

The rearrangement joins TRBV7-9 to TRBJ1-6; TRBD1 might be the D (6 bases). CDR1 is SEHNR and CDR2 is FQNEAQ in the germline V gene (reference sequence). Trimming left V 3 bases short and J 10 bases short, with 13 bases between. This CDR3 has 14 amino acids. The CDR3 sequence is CASSLAGDNSPLHF. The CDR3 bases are TGTGCCAGCAGCTTGGCAGGGGACAACTCACCCCTCCACTTT.